The clone carrying this T cell receptor beta chain was detected a few times. Its target is not known. Amplification of TCR beta CDR3 regions used RNA as the template. The HTBI primer set drove a first-round RT-PCR of the TCR CDR3. A single record per CDR3 protein comes from TCRdb applying MiXCR to the multiplex PCR reads. The profile shows about 720,000 distinct CDR3 sequences, around 20% of them singletons. The data originate from a study of T cells in Graves' hyperthyroidism and ophthalmopathy. At the level of the study: Prior to any treatment, at the point of initial diagnosis, peripheral blood was collected.

Study-wide findings and caveats: Blood held most thyroid clonotypes expanded above 0.001 frequency.

This CDR3 contains 13 residues. V was trimmed by 2 bases and J by 6 bases, leaving 8 bases between them. CDR1 and CDR2 (germline): LNHNV, YYDKDF (reference sequence). Patients aged 18 to 65 had newly diagnosed hyperthyroidism that had lasted under 2 months. Patients having uncontrolled infection, another autoimmune disease, pregnancy or lactation were not included. The chain couples TRBV15 to TRBJ2-1; D unclear. Sample: blood. The source is a woman in her 50s with Graves' hyperthyroidism that later progressed to Graves' ophthalmopathy. Written as DNA, the CDR3 is TGTGCCACCAGCAGAATCCGAACCAATGAGCAGTTCTTC. This codes for CATSRIRTNEQFF.